One and the same sample provided the 20 T cell receptor beta chains below, sequenced in a study of regulatory T cells in long-lasting Graves disease. The time point is: persistent/refractory GD, antithyroid drugs over 5 years with positive TRAb. From PBMCs, RNA was extracted and then used to make the TCR library. Arm-PCR of CDR3 regions with iRepertoire HTBI primers generated TCR beta libraries. TCRdb analysed the multiplex PCR reads with MiXCR anew, one entry per CDR3 protein. The sample records 700,000 or so distinct CDR3 sequences, roughly 30% being singletons. This sample comprised peripheral blood mononuclear cells (PBMCs), obtained when the disease was refractory, from a patient treated with antithyroid drugs. Receptors originate from a female donor with Graves disease.

This clonotype was recorded at least ten times. The V gene is TRBV20-1, the J gene TRBJ1-1, with unresolved D. The V end lost 7 bases, the J end lost 1 base, and 10 bases lay between the germline ends. The CDR3 covers 12 residues. Germline V gene lookup returns CDR1 DFQATT and CDR2 SNEGSKA (reference sequence). CDR3 protein: CSGRTGNTEAFF. CDR3 sequence (DNA): TGCAGTGGGCGGACGGGGAACACTGAAGCTTTCTTT.

The chain uses TRBV7-2 and TRBJ2-2; the match to TRBD2 covers 9 bases. Germline CDR1 is SGHTA and CDR2 is FQGNSA. The V gene end was trimmed by 2 bases and the J gene end by 5 bases; junction bases not matched to a gene: 6. The CDR3 contains 16 residues. The CDR3 region is CASSLYAGGETGELFF. CDR3 sequence (DNA): TGTGCCAGCAGCTTATATGCGGGAGGGGAGACCGGGGAGCTGTTTTTT.

This clonotype occurred many times. The gene calls are TRBV11-1 and TRBJ2-4, with 9 bases identical to TRBD2. The CDR3 is 16 amino acids. V shed 5 bases and J 1 base; nucleotides not matched to a gene: 6. Germline-derived CDR1 and CDR2 are SGHAT and FQDESV (reference sequence). CDR3 sequence: CASSLTSGLAKNIQYF. CDR3 nucleotide sequence: TGTGCCAGCAGCCTGACTAGCGGTTTGGCCAAAAACATTCAGTACTTC. The full variable domain, rest sourced from reference TRBV11-1 and TRBJ2-4, is EAEVAQSPRYKITEKSQAVAFWCDPISGHATLYWYRQILGQGPELLVQFQDESVVDDSQLPKDRFSAERLKGVDSTLKIQPAELGDSAMYLCASSLTSGLAKNIQYFGAGTRLSVL.

This clonotype was seen a handful of times. This chain connects TRBV12-3 or TRBV12-4 to TRBJ2-7, with 10 bases that match TRBD2. Trimming removed 6 bases from V and 3 bases from J; junction bases left unmatched: 8. The CDR3 has 15 amino acids. Written as DNA, the CDR3 is TGTGCCAGCAGGAGGACTAGCGGAGGCCTCTACGAGCAGTACTTC. Encoded protein: CASRRTSGGLYEQYF.

The chain carries TRBV28 and TRBJ2-7, with unresolved D. The J call could be wrong; TRBJ2-5 is a better fit for the DNA end. The length of the CDR3 is 14 residues. Germline V lookup: CDR1 MDHEN, CDR2 SYDVKM. In DNA, the CDR3 is TGTGCCAGCAGTTTATCAGACATCCAAGAGACCCAGTACTTC. Amino acid sequence: CASSLSDIQETQYF.

This clonotype has more than one count but fewer than ten. A junction end diverges from the germline sequence, so it may reflect a read error. The gene calls are TRBV20-1 and TRBJ2-2; D assignment may be TRBD1 or TRBD2 (5 bases each). Germline V gene sequence: CDR1 DFQATT, CDR2 SNEGSKA (reference sequence). The CDR3 covers 15 residues. The CDR3 DNA is TGCAGTGCTAGAGCTGCGACAGCTAGCACCGGGGAGCTATTTTTT. Amino acids: CSARAATASTGELFF.

This clonotype showed up many times. V gene TRBV12-3 or TRBV12-4 combines with J gene TRBJ2-2, with TRBD2 matching over 9 bases. The V gene end was trimmed by 5 bases and the J gene end by 7 bases; junction bases not matched to a gene: 5. CDR3 length equals 14 residues. The CDR3 nucleotides read TGTGCCAGCAGTCGGACTAGCGTCGGCGGGGAGCTGTTTTTT. As protein: CASSRTSVGGELFF.

The chain recombines TRBV7-6 with TRBJ1-6, with TRBD1 as a possible D gene (6 bases). Deletions cut 5 bases from V and 9 bases from J, with 14 bases between. CDR1 and CDR2 from the germline V gene are SGHVS and FNYEAQ. The CDR3 sequence is 14 residues long. CDR3 protein: CASSGGEGGSPLHF. CDR3 coding DNA: TGTGCCAGCAGCGGGGGGGAAGGGGGTTCACCCCTCCACTTT.

Many counts were recorded for this clonotype. The rearrangement uses TRBV12-3 or TRBV12-4 and TRBJ1-5; 7 bases match TRBD1. V lost 3 bases and J lost 7; bases outside the gene matches: 9. The CDR3 loop spans 15 amino acids. As DNA, the CDR3 is TGTGCCAGCAGTTTTGGGGTAGACAGGGCCCAGCCCCAGCATTTT. This gives the protein CASSFGVDRAQPQHF.

In nucleotides, the CDR3 is TGTGCCAGCAGCTTAGGTACGGGACAGGGGAACACTGAAGCTTTCTTT. This sequence encodes CASSLGTGQGNTEAFF. V and J are TRBV7-9 and TRBJ1-1, with 9 bases aligning to TRBD1. Germline CDR1 SEHNR, CDR2 FQNEAQ (reference sequence). Unmatched junction bases numbered 4, after V lost 1 base and J lost 1 base. The CDR3 extends over 16 amino acids.

This clonotype was seen more than once but under ten times. The chain recombines TRBV5-1 with TRBJ1-1; D call uncertain. The CDR3 totals 14 residues. CDR1 is SGHRS, CDR2 YFSETQ, per germline. Trimming left V 6 bases short and J 7 bases short, with 19 bases between. CDR3 region: CASIGLGSSREAFF. CDR3 nucleotides: TGCGCCAGCATAGGTCTGGGGAGCTCCCGTGAAGCTTTCTTT.

This clonotype was observed many times. The rearrangement links TRBV2 to TRBJ1-1, with D perhaps TRBD1 (6 bases). The ends were cut back, 6 bases at V and 1 base at J, with 12 bases in the middle. Germline CDR1 SNHLY, CDR2 FYNNEI. The CDR3 sequence is 14 residues long. This CDR3 is CASRGEGGNTEAFF. The CDR3 DNA sequence: TGTGCCAGCAGGGGCGAAGGGGGGAACACTGAAGCTTTCTTT.

This sequence joins TRBV7-9 and TRBJ2-5; weak D call: TRBD2 (5 bases). V lost 1 base, J lost 4 bases, and 13 bases lay in between. This CDR3 has 15 amino acids. Looked up from germline, CDR1 is SEHNR and CDR2 is FQNEAQ (reference sequence). CDR3 nucleotides: TGTGCCAGCAGCTTAGTTGGTACTAGAGTAGAGACCCAGTACTTC. Residues: CASSLVGTRVETQYF.

This clonotype was observed many times. V is TRBV7-2 and J is TRBJ1-2; possibly TRBD1 for D (5 bases). Per germline, CDR1 SGHTA and CDR2 FQGNSA. The CDR3 covers 14 residues. Trimming took off 0 bases at V and 8 bases at J, with 13 bases between the two ends. The CDR3 loop reads CASSLAGRLWGYTF. In DNA, the CDR3 is TGTGCCAGCAGCTTAGCGGGACGCTTATGGGGCTACACCTTC.

The rearrangement uses TRBV11-3 and TRBJ2-7; TRBD1 or TRBD2 may be the D gene (5 bases each). This CDR3 contains 17 residues. CDR1 is SGHNT, CDR2 YENEEA, per germline. V was trimmed by 8 bases and J by 2 bases, leaving 25 bases between them. The CDR3 protein is CASSRKTTGTGTYEQYF. The CDR3 bases are TGTGCCAGCTCACGAAAAACAACCGGGACGGGGACCTACGAGCAGTACTTC.

V usage is TRBV7-3 and J usage is TRBJ2-5; D is perhaps TRBD1 (6 bases). The CDR3 is made up of 14 amino acids. Deletions cut 3 bases from V and 1 base from J, with 9 bases between. Germline CDR1 is SGHTA and CDR2 is FQGTGA. The CDR3 protein is CASSFTGSQETQYF. The CDR3 region has the DNA TGTGCCAGCAGCTTTACAGGGTCCCAAGAGACCCAGTACTTC.

This sequence joins TRBV18 and TRBJ1-5; unclear D gene. CDR3 length: 13 residues. Trimming took 4 bases from V and 4 from J, leaving 8 bases between them. CDR1 and CDR2 from the germline V gene are KGHSH and LQKENI. CDR3 nucleotide sequence: TGTGCCAGCTCACGGACTCCAAATCAGCCCCAGCATTTT. This translates into CASSRTPNQPQHF.

This clonotype was recorded a few times. This chain links TRBV7-9 with TRBJ1-6; no reliable D call. The V and J ends lost 4 bases and 4 bases respectively, with 11 bases between them. Per the germline V gene, CDR1 is SEHNR and CDR2 is FQNEAQ (reference sequence). CDR3 length: 15 residues. The CDR3 DNA is TGTGCCAGCAGCTCCACCGGGTCTTATAATTCACCCCTCCACTTT. Translating it yields CASSSTGSYNSPLHF.

The chain combines TRBV3-1 with TRBJ2-5; 11 bases map to TRBD2. CDR3 length equals 17 residues. The junction had 9 bases not matched to a gene; V was cut back by 1 base and J by 5 bases. Looked up from germline, CDR1 is LGHDT and CDR2 is YNNKEL (reference sequence). CDR3 DNA: TGTGCCAGCAGCCAAGTTCTAGCGGGAGGACCGGGGGAGACCCAGTACTTC. This sequence encodes CASSQVLAGGPGETQYF.

The chain employs TRBV11-2 and TRBJ1-1; TRBD1 might be the D (5 bases). The CDR3 has 17 residues. Germline CDR1 and CDR2: SGHAT and FQNNGV. Trimming left V 3 bases short and J 2 bases short, with 19 bases between. This chain's CDR3 is CASSFSLAGAGNTEAFF. CDR3 sequence (DNA): TGTGCCAGCAGCTTCTCCCTGGCCGGGGCCGGCAACACTGAAGCTTTCTTT.